This paragraph reports one T cell receptor beta chain. The antigen remains undetermined. Samples of adjacent lung (free of atypia) were collected at least 2 cm from the tumor margin. The data originate from a study of T cells in localized non-small cell lung cancer. Findings of the study overall: Within adjacent lung there appeared a median approximately 62 of the top 100 tumor clones. Density of T cells in blood, when higher, went with longer overall survival.

Clones were read by immunoSEQ multiplex PCR, and TCRdb kept only the in-frame ones, dropping some. The sample shows approximately 770 clones, around 18% of them seen only once. CDR3 length: 16 residues. Germline lookup yields CDR1 KGHSH and CDR2 LQKENI. Losses at the gene ends were 2 bases for V and 1 base for J; bases not matched to a gene: 4. Material: normal lung tissue next to the tumor, obtained before any cancer treatment. This TCR came from a female donor at least 60 years old with stage I lung adenocarcinoma. The chain couples TRBV18 to TRBJ1-4; 7 bases line up with TRBD1. For the CDR3, the DNA is TGTGCCAGCTCACCAACCAGGGGGAAAACTAATGAAAAACTGTTTTTT. This encodes CASSPTRGKTNEKLFF.